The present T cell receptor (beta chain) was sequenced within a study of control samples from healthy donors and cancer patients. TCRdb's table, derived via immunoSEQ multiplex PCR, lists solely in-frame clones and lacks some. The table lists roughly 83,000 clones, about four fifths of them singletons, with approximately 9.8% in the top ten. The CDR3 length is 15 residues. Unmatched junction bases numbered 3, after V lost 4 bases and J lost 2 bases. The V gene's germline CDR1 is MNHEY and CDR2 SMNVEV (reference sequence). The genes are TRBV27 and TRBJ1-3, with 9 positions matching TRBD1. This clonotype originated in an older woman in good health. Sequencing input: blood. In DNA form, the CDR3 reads TGTGCCAGCAGTTCCAACAGGGGGCCTGGAAACACCATATATTTT. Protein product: CASSSNRGPGNTIYF.